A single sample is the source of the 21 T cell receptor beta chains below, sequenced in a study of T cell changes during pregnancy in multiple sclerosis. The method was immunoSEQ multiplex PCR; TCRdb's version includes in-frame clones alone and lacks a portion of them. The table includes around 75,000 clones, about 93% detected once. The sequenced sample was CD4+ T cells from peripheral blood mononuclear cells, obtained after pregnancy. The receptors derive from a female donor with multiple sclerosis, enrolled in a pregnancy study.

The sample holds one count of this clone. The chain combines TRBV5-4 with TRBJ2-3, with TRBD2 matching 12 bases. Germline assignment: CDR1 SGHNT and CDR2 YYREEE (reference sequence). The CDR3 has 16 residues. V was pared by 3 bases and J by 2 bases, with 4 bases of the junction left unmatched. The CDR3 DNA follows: TGTGCCAGCAGCTCCGGACTAGCGGGGACCACAGATACGCAGTATTTT. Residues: CASSSGLAGTTDTQYF.

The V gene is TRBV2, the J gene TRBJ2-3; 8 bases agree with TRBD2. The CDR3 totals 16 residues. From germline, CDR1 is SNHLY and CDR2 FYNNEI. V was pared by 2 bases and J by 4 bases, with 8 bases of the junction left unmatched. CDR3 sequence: CASSELSGSWSDTQYF. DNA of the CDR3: TGTGCCAGCAGTGAATTAAGCGGGAGCTGGTCAGATACGCAGTATTTT.

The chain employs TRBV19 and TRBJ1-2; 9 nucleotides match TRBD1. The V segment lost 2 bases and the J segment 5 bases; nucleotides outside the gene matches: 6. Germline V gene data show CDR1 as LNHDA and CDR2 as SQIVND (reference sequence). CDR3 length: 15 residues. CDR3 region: CASSINAGTGYGYTF. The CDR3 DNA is TGTGCCAGTAGTATAAACGCCGGGACAGGGTATGGCTACACCTTC.

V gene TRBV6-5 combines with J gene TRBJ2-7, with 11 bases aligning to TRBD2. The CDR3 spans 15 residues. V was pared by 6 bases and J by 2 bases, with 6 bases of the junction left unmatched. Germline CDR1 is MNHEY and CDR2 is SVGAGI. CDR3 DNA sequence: TGTGCCAGCAGCAGGGGACTAGCGGCCCCCTACGAGCAGTACTTC. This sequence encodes CASSRGLAAPYEQYF.

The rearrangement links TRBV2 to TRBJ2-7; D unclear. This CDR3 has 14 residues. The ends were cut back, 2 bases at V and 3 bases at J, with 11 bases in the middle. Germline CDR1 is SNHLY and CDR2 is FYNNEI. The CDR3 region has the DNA TGTGCCAGCAGTGAAACCCTACCGGGCTACGAGCAGTACTTC. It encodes CASSETLPGYEQYF.

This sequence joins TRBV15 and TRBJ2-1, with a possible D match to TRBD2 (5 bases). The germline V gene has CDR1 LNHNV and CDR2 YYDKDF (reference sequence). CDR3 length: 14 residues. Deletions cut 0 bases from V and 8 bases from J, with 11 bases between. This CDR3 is CATSRDLEGYEQFF. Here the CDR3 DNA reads TGTGCCACCAGCAGAGATCTCGAGGGTTATGAGCAGTTCTTC.

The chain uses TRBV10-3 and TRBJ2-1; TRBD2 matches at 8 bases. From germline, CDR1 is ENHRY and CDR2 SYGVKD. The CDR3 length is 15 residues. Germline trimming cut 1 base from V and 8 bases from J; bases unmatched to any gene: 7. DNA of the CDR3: TGTGCCATCAGTGAGTTGGACGGGAGGGTGGATGAGCAGTTCTTC. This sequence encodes CAISELDGRVDEQFF.

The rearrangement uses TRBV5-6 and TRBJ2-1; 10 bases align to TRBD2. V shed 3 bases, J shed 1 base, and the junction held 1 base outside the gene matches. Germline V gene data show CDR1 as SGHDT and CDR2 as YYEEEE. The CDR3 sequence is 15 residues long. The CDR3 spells CASSSSGSSYNEQFF. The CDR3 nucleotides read TGTGCCAGCAGCTCTAGCGGGAGTTCCTACAATGAGCAGTTCTTC.

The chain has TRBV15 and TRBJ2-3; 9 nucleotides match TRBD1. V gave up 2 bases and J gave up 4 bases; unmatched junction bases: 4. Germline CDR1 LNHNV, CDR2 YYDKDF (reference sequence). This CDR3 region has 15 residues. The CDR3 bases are TGTGCCACCAGCAGAATAGACAGGGGGTCAGATACGCAGTATTTT. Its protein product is CATSRIDRGSDTQYF.

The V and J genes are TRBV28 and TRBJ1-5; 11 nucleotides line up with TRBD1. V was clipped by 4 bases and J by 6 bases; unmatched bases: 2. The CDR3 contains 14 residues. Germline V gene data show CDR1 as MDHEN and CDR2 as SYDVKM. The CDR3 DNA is TGTGCCAGCAGTTCCGGACAGGGGGCTCAGCCCCAGCATTTT. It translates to CASSSGQGAQPQHF.

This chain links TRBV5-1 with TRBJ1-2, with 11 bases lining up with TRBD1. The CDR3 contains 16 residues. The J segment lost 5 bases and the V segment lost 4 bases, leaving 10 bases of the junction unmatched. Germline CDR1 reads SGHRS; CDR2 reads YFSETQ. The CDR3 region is CASSPLDRGLGYGYTF. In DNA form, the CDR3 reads TGCGCCAGCAGCCCGCTGGACAGGGGGCTAGGGTATGGCTACACCTTC.

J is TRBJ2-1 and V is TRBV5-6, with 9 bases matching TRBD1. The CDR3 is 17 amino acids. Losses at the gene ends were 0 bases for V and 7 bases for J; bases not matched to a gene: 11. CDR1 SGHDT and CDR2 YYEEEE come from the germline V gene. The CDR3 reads CASSLAFGQGSSNEQFF. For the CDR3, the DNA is TGTGCCAGCAGCTTGGCCTTCGGACAGGGGTCTAGTAATGAGCAGTTCTTC. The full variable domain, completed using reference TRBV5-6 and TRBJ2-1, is DAGVTQSPTHLIKTRGQQVTLRCSPKSGHDTVSWYQQALGQGPQFIFQYYEEEERQRGNFPDRFSGHQFPNYSSELNVNALLLGDSALYLCASSLAFGQGSSNEQFFGPGTRLTVL.

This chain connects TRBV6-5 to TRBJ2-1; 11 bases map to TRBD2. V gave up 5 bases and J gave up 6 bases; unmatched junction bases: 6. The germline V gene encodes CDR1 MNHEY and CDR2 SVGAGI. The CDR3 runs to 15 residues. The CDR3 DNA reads TGTGCCAGCAGTCCTATAGCGGGAGGGATCAATGAGCAGTTCTTC. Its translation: CASSPIAGGINEQFF.

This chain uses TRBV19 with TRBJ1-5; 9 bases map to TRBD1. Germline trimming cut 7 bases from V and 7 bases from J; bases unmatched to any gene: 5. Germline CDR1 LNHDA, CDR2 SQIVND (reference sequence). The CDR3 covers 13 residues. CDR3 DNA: TGTGCCAGTATCGGACAGGGGAGACAGCCCCAGCATTTT. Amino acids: CASIGQGRQPQHF.

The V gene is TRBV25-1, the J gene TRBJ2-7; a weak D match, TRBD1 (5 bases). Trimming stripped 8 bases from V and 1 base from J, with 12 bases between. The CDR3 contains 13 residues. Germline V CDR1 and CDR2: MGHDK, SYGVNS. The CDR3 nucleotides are TGTGCCAGCTCCTTCCGACAGTCCTACGAGCAGTACTTC. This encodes CASSFRQSYEQYF.

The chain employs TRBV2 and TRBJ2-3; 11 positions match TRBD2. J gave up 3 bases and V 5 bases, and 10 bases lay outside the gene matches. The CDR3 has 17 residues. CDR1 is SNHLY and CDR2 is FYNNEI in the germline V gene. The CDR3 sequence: CASSRTLAGELTDTQYF. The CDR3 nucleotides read TGTGCCAGCAGTCGTACACTAGCGGGAGAACTGACAGATACGCAGTATTTT.

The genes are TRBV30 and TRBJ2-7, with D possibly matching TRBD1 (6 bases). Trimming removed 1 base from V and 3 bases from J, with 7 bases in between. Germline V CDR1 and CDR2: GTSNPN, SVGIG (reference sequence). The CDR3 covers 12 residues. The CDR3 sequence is CAWSEQGYEQYF. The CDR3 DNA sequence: TGTGCCTGGAGTGAACAGGGCTACGAGCAGTACTTC. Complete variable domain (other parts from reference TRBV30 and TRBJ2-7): SQTIHQWPATLVQPVGSPLSLECTVEGTSNPNLYWYRQAAGRGLQLLFYSVGIGQISSEVPQNLSASRPQDRQFILSSKKLLLSDSGFYLCAWSEQGYEQYFGPGTRLTVT.

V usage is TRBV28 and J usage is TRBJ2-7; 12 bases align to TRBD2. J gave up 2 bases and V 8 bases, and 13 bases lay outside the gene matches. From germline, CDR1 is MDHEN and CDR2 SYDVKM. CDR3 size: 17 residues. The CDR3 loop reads CASLRGQGLAGPYEQYF. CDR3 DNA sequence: TGTGCCAGCCTTAGGGGACAAGGACTAGCGGGACCCTACGAGCAGTACTTC.

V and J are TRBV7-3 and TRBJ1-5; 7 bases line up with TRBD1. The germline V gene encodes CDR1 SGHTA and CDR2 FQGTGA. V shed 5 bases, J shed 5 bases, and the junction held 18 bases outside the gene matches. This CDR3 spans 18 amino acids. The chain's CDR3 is CASSRLQSSTGYYQPQHF. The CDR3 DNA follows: TGTGCCAGCAGCCGGCTTCAGAGTTCGACAGGGTATTATCAGCCCCAGCATTTT.

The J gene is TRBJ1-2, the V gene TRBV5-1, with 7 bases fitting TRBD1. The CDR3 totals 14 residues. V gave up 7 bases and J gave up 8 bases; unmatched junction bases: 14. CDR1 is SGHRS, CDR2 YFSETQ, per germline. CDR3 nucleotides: TGCGCCAGCGCGGAGGAGTTGACAGGGCCCGGCTACACCTTC. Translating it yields CASAEELTGPGYTF.

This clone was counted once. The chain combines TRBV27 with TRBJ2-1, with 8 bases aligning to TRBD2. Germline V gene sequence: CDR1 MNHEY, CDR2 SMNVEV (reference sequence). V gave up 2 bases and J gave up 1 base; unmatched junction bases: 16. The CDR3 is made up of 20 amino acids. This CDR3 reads CASSLMVAAGGVGSYNEQFF. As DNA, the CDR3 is TGTGCCAGCAGTTTAATGGTAGCGGCGGGGGGAGTAGGGTCCTACAATGAGCAGTTCTTC.